This T cell receptor beta chain emerged from a study of Ad26.COV2.S vaccination and SARS-CoV-2 variants. Study-level background: Intramuscular Ad26.COV2.S at 5x10^10 or 1x10^11 viral particles.

The method was immunoSEQ multiplex PCR; TCRdb's version includes in-frame clones alone and lacks a portion of them. Counted here are about 410,000 clones, approximately 91% occurring once; the ten biggest clones make up around 3.4%. The CDR3 is made up of 15 amino acids. Deletions cut 4 bases from V and 2 bases from J, with 15 bases between. CDR1 and CDR2 (germline): SGHRS, YFSETQ. The treatment: around 19 received Ad26.COV2.S at low or high dose, single or two shots; about 5 received placebo; per-sample allocation not given. The investigators took samples on day 63 after the first vaccine or placebo injection.

This TCR was recovered from a person aged 18-65 years who received the Ad26.COV2.S COVID-19 vaccine or a placebo. The gene calls are TRBV5-1 and TRBJ1-2, with D possibly matching TRBD1 (5 bases). Sequenced material: peripheral blood, taken in a trial of Ad26.COV2.S vaccine versus placebo. In DNA, the CDR3 is TGCGCCAGCAGCGTAGGGGACTCACGGAACTATGGCTACACCTTC. This encodes CASSVGDSRNYGYTF.